A single sample is the source of the 14 T cell receptor beta chains below, sequenced in a study of CD8+ T cells in alopecia areata. Treatment of the sample: oral pan-JAK inhibitor, 5-10 mg twice daily. Extracted RNA was reverse transcribed, and the resulting cDNA served as sequencing template. Produced via immunoSEQ multiplex PCR; TCRdb's table is partial and in-frame only. The profile shows 150,000 to 250,000 clones, about three fifths of them singletons. Specimen: CD4+ T cells sorted from blood, collected at week 24, from a patient treated with tofacitinib. The source of these receptors is a human donor with alopecia areata.

This chain's CDR3 is CASSLARRGVREKLFF. The CDR3 bases are TGTGCCAGCAGCTTAGCGCGCAGGGGGGTTCGTGAAAAACTGTTTTTT. The chain recombines TRBV7-2 with TRBJ1-4, with TRBD1 identical over 7 bases. The V segment lost 0 bases and the J segment 7 bases; nucleotides outside the gene matches: 8. Germline V gene sequence: CDR1 SGHTA, CDR2 FQGNSA. This CDR3 contains 16 residues. Full variable domain (rest looked up from reference TRBV7-2 and TRBJ1-4): GAGVSQSPSNKVTEKGKDVELRCDPISGHTALYWYRQSLGQGLEFLIYFQGNSAPDKSGLPSDRFSAERTGGSVSTLTIQRTQQEDSAVYLCASSLARRGVREKLFFGSGTQLSVL.

In its sample, this clone was seen a few times. J is TRBJ1-2 and V is TRBV25-1; TRBD1 matches 7 bases. Germline V gene sequence: CDR1 MGHDK, CDR2 SYGVNS. The V and J ends lost 5 bases and 4 bases, in that order; junction bases with no gene match: 1. CDR3 size: 12 residues. The CDR3 sequence: CASSPGGYGYTF. CDR3 nucleotides: TGTGCCAGCAGTCCAGGGGGCTATGGCTACACCTTC.

The V and J genes are TRBV30 and TRBJ1-1; D may be TRBD1 (6 bases). Germline V gene sequence: CDR1 GTSNPN, CDR2 SVGIG (reference sequence). The V and J ends lost 0 bases and 10 bases respectively, with 12 bases between them. CDR3 length equals 12 residues. The CDR3 DNA sequence: TGTGCCTGGAGTGTATACAGGGATCGAGCTTTCTTT. Translation: CAWSVYRDRAFF. Variable domain in full (rest from reference TRBV30 and TRBJ1-1): SQTIHQWPATLVQPVGSPLSLECTVEGTSNPNLYWYRQAAGRGLQLLFYSVGIGQISSEVPQNLSASRPQDRQFILSSKKLLLSDSGFYLCAWSVYRDRAFFGQGTRLTVV.

The rearrangement links TRBV4-1 to TRBJ2-3; D unresolved. Germline V gives CDR1 MGHRA, CDR2 YSYEKL. The CDR3 spans 13 residues. Deletions cut 0 bases from V and 1 base from J, with 2 bases between. The CDR3 sequence: CASSQEGTDTQYF. DNA of the CDR3: TGCGCCAGCAGCCAAGAGGGCACAGATACGCAGTATTTT.

This clone was observed a few times. CDR3 in DNA: TGTGCCAGCAGTTTATGGGCAGGGGCACTCTCTGGGGCCAACGTCCTGACTTTC. The encoded protein is CASSLWAGALSGANVLTF. The V gene is TRBV27, the J gene TRBJ2-6; weak D call: TRBD1 (6 bases). This CDR3 is 18 amino acids long. V lost 1 base, J lost 0 bases, and 13 bases lay in between. Germline V CDR1 and CDR2: MNHEY, SMNVEV (reference sequence).

The CDR3 DNA follows: TGTGCCAGCACCCTTAGCGGGAGGGGGAATGAGCAGTTCTTC. This translates into CASTLSGRGNEQFF. The rearrangement joins TRBV27 to TRBJ2-1; 11 bases align to TRBD2. Germline lookup yields CDR1 MNHEY and CDR2 SMNVEV (reference sequence). V trimming: 7 bases; J trimming: 7 bases; junction bases outside the gene matches: 6. This CDR3 spans 14 amino acids.

The rearrangement links TRBV29-1 to TRBJ1-1; 7 bases agree with TRBD1. Germline lookup yields CDR1 SQVTM and CDR2 ANQGSEA. The CDR3 extends over 14 amino acids. V trimming: 6 bases; J trimming: 2 bases; junction bases outside the gene matches: 9. The CDR3 region is CSVSRDSTNTEAFF. CDR3 sequence (DNA): TGCAGCGTGAGCCGGGACAGCACTAACACTGAAGCTTTCTTT. Complete variable domain (other parts from reference TRBV29-1 and TRBJ1-1): SAVISQKPSRDICQRGTSLTIQCQVDSQVTMMFWYRQQPGQSLTLIATANQGSEATYESGFVIDKFPISRPNLTFSTLTVSNMSPEDSSIYLCSVSRDSTNTEAFFGQGTRLTVV.

V gene TRBV18 combines with J gene TRBJ2-1; D is uncertain. This CDR3 is 14 amino acids long. V was cut by 4 bases and J by 8 bases, with 15 bases left in between. Per germline, CDR1 KGHSH and CDR2 LQKENI. The CDR3, as DNA: TGTGCCAGCTCACTCTATTCGGCAAGGGATGAGCAGTTCTTC. Translated, it gives CASSLYSARDEQFF.

This clone has only a few counts. V is TRBV5-1 and J is TRBJ2-1; TRBD2 matches 8 bases. The germline V gene encodes CDR1 SGHRS and CDR2 YFSETQ. The V segment lost 4 bases and the J segment 8 bases; nucleotides outside the gene matches: 11. The CDR3 covers 15 residues. CDR3 sequence reads: CASSPPSGGIHEQFF. CDR3 nucleotides: TGCGCCAGCAGCCCCCCCTCGGGGGGGATCCATGAGCAGTTCTTC.

This clone was recorded only once. The chain links TRBV30 to TRBJ2-3; 9 bases line up with TRBD1. The germline V gene has CDR1 GTSNPN and CDR2 SVGIG (reference sequence). V lost 3 bases and J lost 4; bases outside the gene matches: 8. This CDR3 has 15 residues. The CDR3 loop reads CAWSAGTGRADTQYF. DNA of the CDR3: TGTGCCTGGAGCGCCGGGACAGGGCGGGCAGATACGCAGTATTTT.

This clone was found a few times. The chain employs TRBV5-1 and TRBJ1-2, with D perhaps matching TRBD1 (6 bases). The CDR3 covers 14 residues. The germline CDR1 and CDR2 sequences are SGHRS and YFSETQ. Trimming stripped 0 bases from V and 8 bases from J, with 14 bases between. DNA of the CDR3: TGCGCCAGCAGCTTGGAGGGGGTTTCCGAGGGCTACACCTTC. Its translation is CASSLEGVSEGYTF.

This rearrangement joins TRBV11-2 to TRBJ2-3; TRBD1 matches 8 bases. The CDR3 covers 19 residues. Germline V gives CDR1 SGHAT, CDR2 FQNNGV. J gave up 2 bases and V 3 bases, and 16 bases lay outside the gene matches. In DNA form, the CDR3 reads TGTGCCAGCAGCTTCCGGACAGGGAACTTAAAGATATACACAGATACGCAGTATTTT. It yields the protein CASSFRTGNLKIYTDTQYF.

This clone was counted a single time. V gene TRBV27 combines with J gene TRBJ2-5, with D possibly matching TRBD1 (5 bases). Germline V gene lookup returns CDR1 MNHEY and CDR2 SMNVEV (reference sequence). Trimming removed 8 bases from V and 4 bases from J, with 20 bases in between. The CDR3 is 15 amino acids. The CDR3 is CASFKPGLDGETQYF. Written as DNA, the CDR3 is TGTGCCAGCTTTAAGCCAGGGTTGGATGGAGAGACCCAGTACTTC.

Only a few counts were recorded for this clone. The rearrangement joins TRBV27 to TRBJ2-4, with D tentatively TRBD1 (6 bases). Germline CDR1 and CDR2: MNHEY and SMNVEV (reference sequence). CDR3 length: 15 residues. V lost 4 bases, J lost 2 bases, and 12 bases lay in between. The CDR3 protein is CASSYQGLTKNIQYF. The CDR3 bases are TGTGCCAGCAGTTACCAGGGGCTCACCAAAAACATTCAGTACTTC.